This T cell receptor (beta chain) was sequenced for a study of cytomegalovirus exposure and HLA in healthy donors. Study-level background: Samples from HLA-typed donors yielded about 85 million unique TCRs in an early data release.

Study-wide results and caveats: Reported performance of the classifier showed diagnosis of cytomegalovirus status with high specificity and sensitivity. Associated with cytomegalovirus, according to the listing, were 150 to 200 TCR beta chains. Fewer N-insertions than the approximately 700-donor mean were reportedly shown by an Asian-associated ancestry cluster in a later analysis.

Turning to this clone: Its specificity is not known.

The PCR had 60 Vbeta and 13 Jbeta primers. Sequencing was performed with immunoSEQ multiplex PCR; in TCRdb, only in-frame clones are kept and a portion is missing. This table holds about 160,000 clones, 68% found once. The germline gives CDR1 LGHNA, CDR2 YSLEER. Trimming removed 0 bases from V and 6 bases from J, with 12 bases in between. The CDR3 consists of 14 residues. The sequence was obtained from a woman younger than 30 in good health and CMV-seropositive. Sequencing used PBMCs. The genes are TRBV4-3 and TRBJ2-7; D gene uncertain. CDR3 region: CASSQDLHPGEQYF. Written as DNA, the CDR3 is TGCGCCAGCAGCCAAGACCTCCACCCAGGCGAGCAGTACTTC.